The source of this T cell receptor beta chain is a study of shared clonotypes between healthy human individuals. Study-wide background: Donor ages ranged 18 to 49 years: two women, a few men.

For this clone: Its cognate antigen is unknown.

Method: immunoSEQ multiplex PCR; TCRdb's copy keeps in-frame clones and lacks some. Seen here are millions of clones, 90% to 95% observed once, and the top ten hold over 0.12%. V was clipped by 6 bases and J by 4 bases; unmatched bases: 9. This CDR3 is 14 amino acids long. The study's findings and limits: Against clonotypes common to all four donors, non-shared ones had lower generation probabilities.

Donors had no recently reported acute infections or vaccinations and were HIV-negative. The rearrangement uses TRBV23-1 and TRBJ2-7, with TRBD2 matching over 7 bases. TRBV23-1 is sorted into the ORF group, with uncertain function. Sequencing was performed on naive CD4+ T cells sorted from blood. Specified subset: CD45RA+ positively selected. This receptor was taken from a man younger than 35 in good health. In DNA form, the CDR3 reads TGCGCCAGCAGCGAGGGACTACCACATTACGAGCAGTACTTC. Translated: CASSEGLPHYEQYF.